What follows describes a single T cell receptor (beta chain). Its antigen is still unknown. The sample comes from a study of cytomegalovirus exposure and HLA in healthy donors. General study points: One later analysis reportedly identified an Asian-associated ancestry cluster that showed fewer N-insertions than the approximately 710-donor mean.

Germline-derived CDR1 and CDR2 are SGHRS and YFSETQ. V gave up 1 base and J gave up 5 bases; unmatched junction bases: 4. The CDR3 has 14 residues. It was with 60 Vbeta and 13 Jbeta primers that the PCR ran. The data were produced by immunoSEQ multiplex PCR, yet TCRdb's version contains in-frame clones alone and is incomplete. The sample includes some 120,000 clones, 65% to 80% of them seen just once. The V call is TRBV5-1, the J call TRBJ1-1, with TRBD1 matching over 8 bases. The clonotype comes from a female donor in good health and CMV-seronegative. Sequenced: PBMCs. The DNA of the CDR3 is TGCGCCAGCAGCTTGACAGGGGGTGAAACTGAAGCTTTCTTT. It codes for CASSLTGGETEAFF. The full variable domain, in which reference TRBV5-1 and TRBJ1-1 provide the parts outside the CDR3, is KAGVTQTPRYLIKTRGQQVTLSCSPISGHRSVSWYQQTPGQGLQFLFEYFSETQRNKGNFPGRFSGRQFSNSRSEMNVSTLELGDSALYLCASSLTGGETEAFFGQGTRLTVV.